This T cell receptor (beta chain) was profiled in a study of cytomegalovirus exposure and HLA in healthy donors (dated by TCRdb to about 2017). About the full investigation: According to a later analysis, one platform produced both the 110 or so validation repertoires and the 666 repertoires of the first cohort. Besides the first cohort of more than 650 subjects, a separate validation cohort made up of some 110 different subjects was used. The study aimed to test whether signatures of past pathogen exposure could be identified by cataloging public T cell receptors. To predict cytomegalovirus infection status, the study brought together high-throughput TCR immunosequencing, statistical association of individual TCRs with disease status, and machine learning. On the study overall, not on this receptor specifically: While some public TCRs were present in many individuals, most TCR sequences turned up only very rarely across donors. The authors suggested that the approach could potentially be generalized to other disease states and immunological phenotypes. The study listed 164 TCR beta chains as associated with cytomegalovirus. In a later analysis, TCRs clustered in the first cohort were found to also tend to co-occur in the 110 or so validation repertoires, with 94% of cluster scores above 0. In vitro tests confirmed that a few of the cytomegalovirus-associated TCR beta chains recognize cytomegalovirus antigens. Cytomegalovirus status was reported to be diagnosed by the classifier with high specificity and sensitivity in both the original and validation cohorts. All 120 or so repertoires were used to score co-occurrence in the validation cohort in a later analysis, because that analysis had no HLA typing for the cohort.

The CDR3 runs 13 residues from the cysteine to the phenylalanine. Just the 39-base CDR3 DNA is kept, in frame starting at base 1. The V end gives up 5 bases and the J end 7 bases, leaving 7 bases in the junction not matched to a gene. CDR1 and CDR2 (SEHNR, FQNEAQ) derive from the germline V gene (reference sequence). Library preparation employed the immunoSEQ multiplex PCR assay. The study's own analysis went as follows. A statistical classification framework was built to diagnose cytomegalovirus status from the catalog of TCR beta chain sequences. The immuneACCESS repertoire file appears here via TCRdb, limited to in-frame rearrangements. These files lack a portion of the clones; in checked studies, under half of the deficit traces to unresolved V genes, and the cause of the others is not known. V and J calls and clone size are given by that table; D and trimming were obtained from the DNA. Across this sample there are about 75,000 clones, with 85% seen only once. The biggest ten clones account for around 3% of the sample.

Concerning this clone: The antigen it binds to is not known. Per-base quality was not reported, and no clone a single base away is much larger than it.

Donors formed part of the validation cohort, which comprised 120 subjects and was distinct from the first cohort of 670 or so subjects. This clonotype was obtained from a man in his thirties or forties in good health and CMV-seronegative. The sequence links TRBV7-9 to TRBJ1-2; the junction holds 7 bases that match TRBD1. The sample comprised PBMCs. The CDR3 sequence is CASSLGTEIGYTF. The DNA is TGTGCCAGCAGCCTAGGGACAGAGATTGGCTACACCTTC.